This T cell receptor beta chain was obtained from a study of blood T cell repertoires in COVID-19. Overall study context: Researchers got acute and convalescent COVID-19 samples from the United States, Italy and Spain. T cells, B-cell-depleted T cells, or PBMCs supplied cDNA or gDNA.

This CDR3 is built from 16 residues. The germline gives CDR1 MNHEY, CDR2 SVGAGI. The junction had 6 bases not matched to a gene; V was cut back by 0 bases and J by 8 bases. In the original processing: Reference gene primer amplification in the assay estimated nucleated cell counts. Assay: immunoSEQ multiplex PCR; the TCRdb copy retains only in-frame clones and omits some. The V and J calls and the clone size are those of that table, but D and trimming were determined from the DNA. The sample shows around 130,000 clones, 60% to 85% of them seen only once. The rearrangement uses TRBV6-5 and TRBJ2-2; TRBD2 matches at 10 bases. The origin of this receptor is a man at least 80 years old with acute or convalescent COVID-19. Sequencing used peripheral blood. The CDR3 DNA reads as TGTGCCAGCAGTTACTCGGGCCTAGCGGGGGAGGGGGAGCTGTTTTTT. Protein: CASSYSGLAGEGELFF.